The clone carrying this T cell receptor beta chain was counted between two and nine times. Sequenced by immunoSEQ multiplex PCR; TCRdb stores in-frame clones only, minus some. The profile shows almost 500,000 clones, about nine tenths of them singletons. The study drew participants aged 18 to 89 years from about two dozen US areas. Grouping used clinical history reported by participants in a survey and questionnaire. In Cohort 3, a recovered donor had either two negative PCRs, clearance, or symptom resolution. This sample stems from a study of blood T cell repertoires in COVID-19. V was trimmed by 7 bases and J by 1 base, leaving 11 bases between them. This CDR3 spans 13 amino acids. The germline gives CDR1 SGDLS, CDR2 YYNGEE.

The receptor comes from a woman aged 55-69 years who had recovered from COVID-19. Specimen: PBMCs or T cells enriched from blood (not recorded which). The chain joins TRBV9 to TRBJ1-2; D is perhaps TRBD1 (6 bases). The CDR3 nucleotides read TGTGCCAGCGCCGGACAGTTTAACTATGGCTACACCTTC. It yields the protein CASAGQFNYGYTF.